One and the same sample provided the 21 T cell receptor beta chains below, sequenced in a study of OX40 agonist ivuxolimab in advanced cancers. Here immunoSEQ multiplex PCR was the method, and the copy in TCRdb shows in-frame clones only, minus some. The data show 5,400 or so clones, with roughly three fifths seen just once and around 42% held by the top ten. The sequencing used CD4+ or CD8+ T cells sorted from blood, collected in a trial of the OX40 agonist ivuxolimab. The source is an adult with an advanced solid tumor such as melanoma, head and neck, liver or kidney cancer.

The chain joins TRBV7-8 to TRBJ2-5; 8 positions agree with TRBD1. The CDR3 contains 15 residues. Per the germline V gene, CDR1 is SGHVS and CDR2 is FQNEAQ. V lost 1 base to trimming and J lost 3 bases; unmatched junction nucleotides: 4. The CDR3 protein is CASSLGPGQEETQYF. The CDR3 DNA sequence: TGTGCCAGCAGCTTAGGACCGGGACAGGAAGAGACCCAGTACTTC.

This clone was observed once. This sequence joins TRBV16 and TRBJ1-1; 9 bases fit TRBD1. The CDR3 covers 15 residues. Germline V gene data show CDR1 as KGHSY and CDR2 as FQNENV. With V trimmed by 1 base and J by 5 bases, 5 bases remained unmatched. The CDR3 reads CASSQYRGRSTEAFF. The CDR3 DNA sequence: TGTGCCAGCAGCCAATACAGGGGGCGAAGTACTGAAGCTTTCTTT.

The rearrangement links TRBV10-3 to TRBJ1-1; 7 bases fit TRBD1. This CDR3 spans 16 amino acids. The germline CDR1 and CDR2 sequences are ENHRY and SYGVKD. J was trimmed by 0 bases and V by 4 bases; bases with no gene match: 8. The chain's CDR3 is CAISGRPGGLNTEAFF. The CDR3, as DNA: TGTGCCATCAGTGGCCGGCCAGGGGGATTGAACACTGAAGCTTTCTTT.

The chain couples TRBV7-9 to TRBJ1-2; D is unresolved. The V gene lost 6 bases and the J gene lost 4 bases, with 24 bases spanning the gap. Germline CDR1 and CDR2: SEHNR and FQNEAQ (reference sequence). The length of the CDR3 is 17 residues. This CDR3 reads CASSSSLSAVGSYGYTF. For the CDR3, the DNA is TGTGCCAGCAGTTCCTCCCTATCCGCCGTCGGTTCCTATGGCTACACCTTC.

Here the CDR3 reads CASSRVKEGVYEQYF. In DNA form, the CDR3 reads TGCGCCAGCAGCCGGGTTAAGGAGGGCGTCTACGAGCAGTACTTC. The V call is TRBV4-1, the J call TRBJ2-5; the D gene is possibly TRBD2 (6 bases). Gene TRBJ2-7 matches the end of the DNA better, so the J call may be wrong. The CDR3 spans 15 residues. Per the germline V gene, CDR1 is MGHRA and CDR2 is YSYEKL.

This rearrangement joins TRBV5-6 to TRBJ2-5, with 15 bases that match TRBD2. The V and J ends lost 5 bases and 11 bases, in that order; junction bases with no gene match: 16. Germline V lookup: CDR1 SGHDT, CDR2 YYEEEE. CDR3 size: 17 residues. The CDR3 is CASSPGTSGRLSGEQYF. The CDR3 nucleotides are TGTGCCAGCAGTCCCGGGACTAGCGGGAGGCTATCCGGGGAGCAGTACTTC. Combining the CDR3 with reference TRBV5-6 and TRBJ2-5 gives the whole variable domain DAGVTQSPTHLIKTRGQQVTLRCSPKSGHDTVSWYQQALGQGPQFIFQYYEEEERQRGNFPDRFSGHQFPNYSSELNVNALLLGDSALYLCASSPGTSGRLSGEQYFGPGTRLLVL.

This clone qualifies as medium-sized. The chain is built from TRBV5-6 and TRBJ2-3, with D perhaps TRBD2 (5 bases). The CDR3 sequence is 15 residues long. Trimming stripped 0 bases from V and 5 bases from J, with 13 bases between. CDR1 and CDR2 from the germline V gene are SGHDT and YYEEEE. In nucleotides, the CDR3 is TGTGCCAGCAGCTTGGAACCGGGATCGGTAGATACGCAGTATTTT. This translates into CASSLEPGSVDTQYF. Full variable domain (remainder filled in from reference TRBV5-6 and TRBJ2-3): DAGVTQSPTHLIKTRGQQVTLRCSPKSGHDTVSWYQQALGQGPQFIFQYYEEEERQRGNFPDRFSGHQFPNYSSELNVNALLLGDSALYLCASSLEPGSVDTQYFGPGTRLTVL.

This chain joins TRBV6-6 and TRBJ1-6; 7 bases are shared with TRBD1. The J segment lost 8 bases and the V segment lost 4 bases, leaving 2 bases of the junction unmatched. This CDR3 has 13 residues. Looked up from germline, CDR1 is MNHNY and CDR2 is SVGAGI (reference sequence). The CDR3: CASSFGTDSPLHF. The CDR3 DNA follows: TGTGCCAGCAGTTTTGGGACAGATTCACCCCTCCACTTT.

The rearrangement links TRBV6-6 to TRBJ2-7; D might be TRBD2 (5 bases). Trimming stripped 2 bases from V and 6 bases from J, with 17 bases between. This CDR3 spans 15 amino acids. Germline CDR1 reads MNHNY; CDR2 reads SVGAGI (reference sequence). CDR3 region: CASSYVVGASGEQYF. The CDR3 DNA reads TGTGCCAGCAGTTACGTGGTGGGAGCAAGCGGCGAGCAGTACTTC.

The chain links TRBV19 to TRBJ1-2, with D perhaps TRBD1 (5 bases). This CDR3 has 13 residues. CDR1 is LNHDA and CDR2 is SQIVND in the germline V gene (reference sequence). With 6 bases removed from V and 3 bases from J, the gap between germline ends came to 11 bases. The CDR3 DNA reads TGTGCCAGTAGGCCCGTAGGGGACTATGGCTACACCTTC. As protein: CASRPVGDYGYTF.

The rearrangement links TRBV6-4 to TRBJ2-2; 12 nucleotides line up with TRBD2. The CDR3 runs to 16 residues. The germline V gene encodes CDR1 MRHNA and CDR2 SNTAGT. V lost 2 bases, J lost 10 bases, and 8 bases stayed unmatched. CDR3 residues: CASSDPGLAGLTELFF. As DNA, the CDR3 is TGTGCCAGCAGTGACCCCGGACTAGCGGGATTGACGGAGCTGTTTTTT.

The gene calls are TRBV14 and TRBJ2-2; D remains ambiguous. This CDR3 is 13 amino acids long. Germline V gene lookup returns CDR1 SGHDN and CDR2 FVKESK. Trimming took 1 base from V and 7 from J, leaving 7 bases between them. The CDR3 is CASSQVRFGELFF. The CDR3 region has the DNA TGTGCCAGCAGCCAAGTGCGGTTCGGGGAGCTGTTTTTT.

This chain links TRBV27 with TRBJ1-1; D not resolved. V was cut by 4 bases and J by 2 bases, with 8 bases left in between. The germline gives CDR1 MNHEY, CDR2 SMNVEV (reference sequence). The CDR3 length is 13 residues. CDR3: CASSYLRNTEAFF. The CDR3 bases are TGTGCCAGCAGTTACCTCCGAAACACTGAAGCTTTCTTT.

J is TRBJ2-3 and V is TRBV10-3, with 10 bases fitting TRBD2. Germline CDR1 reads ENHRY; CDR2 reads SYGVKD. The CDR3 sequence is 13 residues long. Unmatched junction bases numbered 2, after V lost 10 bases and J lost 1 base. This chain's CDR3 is CASGLAGTDTQYF. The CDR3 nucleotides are TGTGCCAGCGGACTAGCGGGCACAGATACGCAGTATTTT.

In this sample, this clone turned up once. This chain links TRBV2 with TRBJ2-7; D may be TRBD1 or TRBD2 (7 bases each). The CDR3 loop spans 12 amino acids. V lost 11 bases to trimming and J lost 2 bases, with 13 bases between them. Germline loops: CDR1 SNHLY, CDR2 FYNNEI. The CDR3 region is CAGSGGAYEQYF. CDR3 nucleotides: TGTGCCGGGTCAGGGGGGGCCTACGAGCAGTACTTC.

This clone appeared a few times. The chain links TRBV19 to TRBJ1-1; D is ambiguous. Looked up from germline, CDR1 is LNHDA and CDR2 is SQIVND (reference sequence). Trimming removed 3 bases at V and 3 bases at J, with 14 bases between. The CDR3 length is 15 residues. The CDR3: CASSISSAVYTEAFF. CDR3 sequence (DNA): TGTGCCAGTAGTATTTCGTCGGCTGTGTACACTGAAGCTTTCTTT.

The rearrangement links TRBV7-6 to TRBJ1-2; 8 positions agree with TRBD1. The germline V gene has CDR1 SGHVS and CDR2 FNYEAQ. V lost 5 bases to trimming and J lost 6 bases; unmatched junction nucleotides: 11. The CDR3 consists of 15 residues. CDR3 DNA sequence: TGTGCCAGCAGCCTGGGGACAGGATTGTTCCATGGCTACACCTTC. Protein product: CASSLGTGLFHGYTF.

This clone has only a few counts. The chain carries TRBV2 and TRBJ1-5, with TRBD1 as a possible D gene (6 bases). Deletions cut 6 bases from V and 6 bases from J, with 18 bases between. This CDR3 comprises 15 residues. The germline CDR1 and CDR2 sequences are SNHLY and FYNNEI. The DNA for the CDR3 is TGTGCCAGCAGCCCCTGGGGGCCCAGTACTCAGCCCCAGCATTTT. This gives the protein CASSPWGPSTQPQHF.

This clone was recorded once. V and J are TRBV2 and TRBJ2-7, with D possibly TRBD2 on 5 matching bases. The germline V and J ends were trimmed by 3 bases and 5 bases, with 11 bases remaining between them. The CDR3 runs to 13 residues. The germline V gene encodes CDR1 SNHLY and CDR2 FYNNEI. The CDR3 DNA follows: TGTGCCAGCAGTGAGACTACTCGGAACGAGCAGTACTTC. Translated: CASSETTRNEQYF.

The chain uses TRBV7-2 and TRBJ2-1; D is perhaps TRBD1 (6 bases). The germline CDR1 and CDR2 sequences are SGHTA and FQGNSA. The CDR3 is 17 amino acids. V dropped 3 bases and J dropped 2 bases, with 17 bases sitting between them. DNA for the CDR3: TGTGCCAGCAGCTTCGTGGTGACAGGCGGCACCTACAATGAGCAGTTCTTC. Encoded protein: CASSFVVTGGTYNEQFF.

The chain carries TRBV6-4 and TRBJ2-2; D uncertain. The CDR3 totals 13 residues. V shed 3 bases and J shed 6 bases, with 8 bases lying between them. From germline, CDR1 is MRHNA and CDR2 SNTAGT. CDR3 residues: CASSERAAGELFF. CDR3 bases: TGTGCCAGCAGTGAAAGGGCTGCCGGGGAGCTGTTTTTT.